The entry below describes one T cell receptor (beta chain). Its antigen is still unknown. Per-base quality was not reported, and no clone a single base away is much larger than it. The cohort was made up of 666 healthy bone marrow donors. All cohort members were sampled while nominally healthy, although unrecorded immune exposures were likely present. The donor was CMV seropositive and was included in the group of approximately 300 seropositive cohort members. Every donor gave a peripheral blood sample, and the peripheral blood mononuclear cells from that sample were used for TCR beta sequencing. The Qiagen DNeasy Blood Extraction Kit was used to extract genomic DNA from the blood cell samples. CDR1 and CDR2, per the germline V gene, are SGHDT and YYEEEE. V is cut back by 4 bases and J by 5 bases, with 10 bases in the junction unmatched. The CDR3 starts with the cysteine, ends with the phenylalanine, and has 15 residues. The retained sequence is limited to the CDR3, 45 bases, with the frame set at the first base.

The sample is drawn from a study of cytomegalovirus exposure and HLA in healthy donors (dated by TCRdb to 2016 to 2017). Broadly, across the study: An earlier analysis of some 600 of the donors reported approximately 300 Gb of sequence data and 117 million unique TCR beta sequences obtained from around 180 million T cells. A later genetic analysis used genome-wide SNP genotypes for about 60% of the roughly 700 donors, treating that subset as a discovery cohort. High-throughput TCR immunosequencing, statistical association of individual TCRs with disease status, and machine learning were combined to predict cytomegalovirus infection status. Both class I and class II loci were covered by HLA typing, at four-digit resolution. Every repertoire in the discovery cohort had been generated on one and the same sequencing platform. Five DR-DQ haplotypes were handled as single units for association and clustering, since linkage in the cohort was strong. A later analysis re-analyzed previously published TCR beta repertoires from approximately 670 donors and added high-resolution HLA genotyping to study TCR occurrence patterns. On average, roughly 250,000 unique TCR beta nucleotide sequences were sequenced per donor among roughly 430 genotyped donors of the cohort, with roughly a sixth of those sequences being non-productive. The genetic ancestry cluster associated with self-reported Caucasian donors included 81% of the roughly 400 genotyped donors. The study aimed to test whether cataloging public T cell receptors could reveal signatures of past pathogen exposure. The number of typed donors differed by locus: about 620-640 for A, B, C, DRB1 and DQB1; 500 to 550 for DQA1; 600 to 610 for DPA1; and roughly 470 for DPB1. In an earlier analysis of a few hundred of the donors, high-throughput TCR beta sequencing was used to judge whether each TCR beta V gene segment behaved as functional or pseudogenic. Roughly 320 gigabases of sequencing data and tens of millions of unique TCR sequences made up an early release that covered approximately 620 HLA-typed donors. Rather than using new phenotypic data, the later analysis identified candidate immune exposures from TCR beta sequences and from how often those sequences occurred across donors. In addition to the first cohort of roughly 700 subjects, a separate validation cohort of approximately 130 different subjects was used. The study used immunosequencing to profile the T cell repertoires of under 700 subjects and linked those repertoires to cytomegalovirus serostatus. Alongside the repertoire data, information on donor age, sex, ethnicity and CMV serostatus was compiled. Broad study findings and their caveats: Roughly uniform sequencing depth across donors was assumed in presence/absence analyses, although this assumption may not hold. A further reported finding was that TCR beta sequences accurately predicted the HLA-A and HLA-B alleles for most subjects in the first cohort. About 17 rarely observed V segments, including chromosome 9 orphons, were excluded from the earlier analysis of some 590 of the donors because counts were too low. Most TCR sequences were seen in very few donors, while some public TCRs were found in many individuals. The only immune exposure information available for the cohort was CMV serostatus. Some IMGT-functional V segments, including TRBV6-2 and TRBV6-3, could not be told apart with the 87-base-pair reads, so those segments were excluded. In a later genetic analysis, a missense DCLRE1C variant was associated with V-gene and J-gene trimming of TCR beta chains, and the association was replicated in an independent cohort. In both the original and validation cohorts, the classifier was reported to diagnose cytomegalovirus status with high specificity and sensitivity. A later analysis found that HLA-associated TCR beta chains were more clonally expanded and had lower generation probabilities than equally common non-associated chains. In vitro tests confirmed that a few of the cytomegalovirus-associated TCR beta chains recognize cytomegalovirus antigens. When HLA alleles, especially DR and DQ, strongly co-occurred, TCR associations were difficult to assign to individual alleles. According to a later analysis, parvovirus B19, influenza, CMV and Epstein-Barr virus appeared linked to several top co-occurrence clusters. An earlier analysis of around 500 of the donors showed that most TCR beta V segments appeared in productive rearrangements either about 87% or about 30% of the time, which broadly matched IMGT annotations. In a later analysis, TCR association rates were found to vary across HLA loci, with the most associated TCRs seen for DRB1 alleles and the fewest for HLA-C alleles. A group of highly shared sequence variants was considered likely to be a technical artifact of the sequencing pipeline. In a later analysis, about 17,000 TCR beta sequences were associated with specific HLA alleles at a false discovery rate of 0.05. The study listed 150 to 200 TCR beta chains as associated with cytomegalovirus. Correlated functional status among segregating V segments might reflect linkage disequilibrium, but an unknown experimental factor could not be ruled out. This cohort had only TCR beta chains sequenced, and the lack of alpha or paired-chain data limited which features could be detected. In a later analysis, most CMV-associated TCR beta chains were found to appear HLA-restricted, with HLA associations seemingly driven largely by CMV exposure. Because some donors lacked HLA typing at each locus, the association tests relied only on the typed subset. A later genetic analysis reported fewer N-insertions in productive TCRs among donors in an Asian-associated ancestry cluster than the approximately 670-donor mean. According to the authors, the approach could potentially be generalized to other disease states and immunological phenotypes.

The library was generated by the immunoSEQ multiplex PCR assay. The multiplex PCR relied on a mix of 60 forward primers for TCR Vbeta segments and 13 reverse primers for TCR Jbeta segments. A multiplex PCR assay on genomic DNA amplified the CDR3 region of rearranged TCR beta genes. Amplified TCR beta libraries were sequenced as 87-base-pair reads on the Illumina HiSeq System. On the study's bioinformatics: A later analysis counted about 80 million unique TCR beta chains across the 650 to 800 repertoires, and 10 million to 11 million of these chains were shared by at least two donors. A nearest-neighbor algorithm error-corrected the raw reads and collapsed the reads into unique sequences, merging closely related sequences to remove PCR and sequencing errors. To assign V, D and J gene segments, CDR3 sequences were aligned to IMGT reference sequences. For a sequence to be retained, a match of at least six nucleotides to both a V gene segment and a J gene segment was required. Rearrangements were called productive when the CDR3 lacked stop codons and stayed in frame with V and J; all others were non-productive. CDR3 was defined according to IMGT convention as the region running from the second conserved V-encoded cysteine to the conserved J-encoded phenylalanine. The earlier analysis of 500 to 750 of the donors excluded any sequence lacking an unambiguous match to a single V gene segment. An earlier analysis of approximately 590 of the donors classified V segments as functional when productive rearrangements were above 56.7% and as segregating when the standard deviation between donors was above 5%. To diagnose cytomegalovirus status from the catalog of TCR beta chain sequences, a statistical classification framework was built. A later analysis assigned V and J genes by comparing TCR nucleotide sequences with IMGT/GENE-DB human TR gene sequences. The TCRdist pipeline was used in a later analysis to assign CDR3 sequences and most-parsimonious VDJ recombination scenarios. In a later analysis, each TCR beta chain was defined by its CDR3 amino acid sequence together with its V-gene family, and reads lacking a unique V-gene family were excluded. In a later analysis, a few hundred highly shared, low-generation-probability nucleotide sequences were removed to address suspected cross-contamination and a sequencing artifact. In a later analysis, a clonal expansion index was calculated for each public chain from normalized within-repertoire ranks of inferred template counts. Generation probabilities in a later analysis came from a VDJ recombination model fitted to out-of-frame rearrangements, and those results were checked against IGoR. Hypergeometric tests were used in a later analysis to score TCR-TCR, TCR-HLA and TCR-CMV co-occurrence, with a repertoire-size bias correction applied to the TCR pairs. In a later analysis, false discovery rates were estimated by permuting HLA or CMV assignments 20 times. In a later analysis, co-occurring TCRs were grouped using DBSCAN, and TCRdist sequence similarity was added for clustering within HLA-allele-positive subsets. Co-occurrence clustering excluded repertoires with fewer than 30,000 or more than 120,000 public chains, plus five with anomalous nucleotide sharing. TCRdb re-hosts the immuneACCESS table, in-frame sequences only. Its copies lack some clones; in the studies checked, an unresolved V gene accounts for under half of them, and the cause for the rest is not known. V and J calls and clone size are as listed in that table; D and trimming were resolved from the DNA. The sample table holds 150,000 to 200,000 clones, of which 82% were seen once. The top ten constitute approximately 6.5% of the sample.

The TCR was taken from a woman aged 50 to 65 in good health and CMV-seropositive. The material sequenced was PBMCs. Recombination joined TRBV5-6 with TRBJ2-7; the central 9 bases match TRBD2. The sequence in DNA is TGTGCCAGCAGCGGGGGTAGCGGGAGCGAGGACGAGCAGTACTTC. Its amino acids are CASSGGSGSEDEQYF.